The entry below gives a single T cell receptor beta chain sequence along with its context. Antigen: not known. Vbeta (60) and Jbeta (13) primers were used in the PCR. TCRdb keeps only in-frame clones here, not all; method: immunoSEQ multiplex PCR. The sample shows approximately 190,000 clones, about an eighth of them seen only once. The record originates from a study of cytomegalovirus exposure and HLA in healthy donors. With V trimmed by 0 bases and J by 4 bases, 6 bases remained unmatched. The V gene's germline CDR1 is SGDLS and CDR2 YYNGEE. The CDR3 has 16 residues. Study-wide results and limits: For most TCR beta V segments, an earlier analysis put the productive rate at about 87% or about 30% of the time. Researchers left out some V segments, among them TRBV6-2 and TRBV6-3, as indistinguishable.

Material: PBMCs. This clonotype was obtained from a middle-aged man in good health and CMV-seropositive. The chain couples TRBV9 to TRBJ2-1, with 8 bases that match TRBD2. This CDR3 reads CASSVDAQRGYNEQFF. The CDR3 nucleotides read TGTGCCAGCAGCGTAGATGCCCAGCGGGGGTACAATGAGCAGTTCTTC.